This paragraph reports one T cell receptor (beta chain). No antigen is known for it. Germline V CDR1 and CDR2: ENHRY, SYGVKD. There are 14 residues in the CDR3. This entry comes from a study of monozygotic twins with inflammatory bowel disease. General study results and limits: On the inverse Simpson index, IBD patients scored lower for TCRbeta diversity than healthy co-twins.

Eight separate reactions for every sample produced the cDNA. Template-switch reactions added UMIs with a 6-nucleotide sample barcode. With approximately 16 and 10 cycles respectively, two nested PCRs were carried out on TCRalpha and TCRbeta cDNA. TCRdb re-called the 5' RACE reads; one entry per CDR3 protein, DNA not given. This specimen shows roughly 150,000 distinct CDR3 sequences; the ten leading clones hold 2.8%. The sequence derives from a human donor with ulcerative colitis or Crohn's disease, or a healthy co-twin of an affected twin (not recorded which). The rearrangement joins TRBV10-3 to TRBJ2-2; TCRdb's assignment of TRBD2 cannot be checked, as there is no DNA. What was sequenced was blood. CDR3 protein: CATPTSGNTGELFF.